The 10 T cell receptor beta chains in this list originate from one sample, sequenced in a study of blood T cell repertoires in COVID-19. Method: immunoSEQ multiplex PCR; TCRdb's copy keeps in-frame clones and lacks some. The table shows around 86,000 clones, with 75% to 90% occurring only once. The source material was peripheral blood. These TCRs come from a human donor in a cohort sampled during active COVID-19.

The CDR3 spells CASSLEGGVTEAFF. CDR3 sequence (DNA): TGCGCCAGCAGCTTGGAAGGGGGGGTCACTGAAGCTTTCTTT. J is TRBJ1-1 and V is TRBV5-1, with TRBD1 as a possible D gene (6 bases). Germline CDR1 and CDR2: SGHRS and YFSETQ. V gave up 0 bases and J gave up 4 bases, with 10 bases separating them. The CDR3 has 14 residues.

The chain uses TRBV5-1 and TRBJ1-1; no clear D. Germline CDR1 SGHRS, CDR2 YFSETQ. This CDR3 is 15 amino acids long. V was pared by 0 bases and J by 2 bases, with 11 bases between. The chain's CDR3 is CASSLVGAQNTEAFF. In DNA form, the CDR3 reads TGCGCCAGCAGCTTGGTGGGAGCCCAAAACACTGAAGCTTTCTTT. The full variable domain, in which reference TRBV5-1 and TRBJ1-1 provide the parts outside the CDR3, is KAGVTQTPRYLIKTRGQQVTLSCSPISGHRSVSWYQQTPGQGLQFLFEYFSETQRNKGNFPGRFSGRQFSNSRSEMNVSTLELGDSALYLCASSLVGAQNTEAFFGQGTRLTVV.

CDR3 loop: CASGTILGGEQFF. CDR3 nucleotide sequence: TGTGCCAGCGGAACAATCTTGGGAGGTGAGCAGTTCTTC. This rearrangement joins TRBV2 to TRBJ2-1; TRBD2 is a possible D gene (6 bases). Trimming took 8 bases from V and 9 from J, leaving 17 bases between them. CDR1 and CDR2 (germline): SNHLY, FYNNEI. The CDR3 runs 13 residues.

The chain has TRBV3-1 (or the pseudogene TRBV3-2) and TRBJ2-3; tentative D call: TRBD2 (6 bases). The CDR3 spans 16 residues. The germline V gene encodes CDR1 LGHDT and CDR2 YNNKEL (reference sequence). Trimming took off 2 bases at V and 1 base at J, with 13 bases between the two ends. CDR3 DNA sequence: TGTGCCAGCAGCCAATCCGGTACTAGCCGCACAGATACGCAGTATTTT. The encoded protein is CASSQSGTSRTDTQYF.

V gene TRBV7-9 combines with J gene TRBJ2-6, with D possibly matching TRBD1 (6 bases). The CDR3 covers 16 residues. V was shortened by 1 base and J by 1 base, with 8 bases between the two germline ends. Germline CDR1 and CDR2: SEHNR and FQNEAQ (reference sequence). Here the CDR3 DNA reads TGTGCCAGCAGCTTAGTCGGACAGTCTGGGGCCAACGTCCTGACTTTC. This translates into CASSLVGQSGANVLTF.

V and J are TRBV3-1 (or the pseudogene TRBV3-2) and TRBJ1-4; TRBD1 might be the D (5 bases). CDR1 is LGHDT and CDR2 is YNNKEL in the germline V gene (reference sequence). The CDR3 consists of 16 residues. Trimming cost V 2 bases and J 0 bases, with 10 bases left between them. The CDR3 here is CASSQWGIATNEKLFF. In DNA, the CDR3 is TGTGCCAGCAGCCAATGGGGCATAGCAACTAATGAAAAACTGTTTTTT.

This clone was recorded once. The chain recombines TRBV5-1 with TRBJ2-5, with 11 positions matching TRBD2. Germline assignment: CDR1 SGHRS and CDR2 YFSETQ. Losses at the gene ends were 2 bases for V and 5 bases for J; bases not matched to a gene: 11. This CDR3 contains 17 residues. CDR3 amino acids: CASSLGILAGGSETQYF. CDR3 in DNA: TGCGCCAGCAGCTTAGGTATCCTAGCGGGAGGCTCTGAGACCCAGTACTTC.

The genes are TRBV10-2 and TRBJ2-7, with 7 bases that match TRBD2. V was pared by 8 bases and J by 5 bases, with 9 bases of the junction left unmatched. Germline CDR1 is WSHSY and CDR2 is SAAADI. There are 13 residues in the CDR3. The CDR3 nucleotides are TGCGCCAGCCTCTTCGGCGGGGGAGACGAGCAGTACTTC. Translated: CASLFGGGDEQYF.

The chain has TRBV4-2 and TRBJ2-4; 9 nucleotides match TRBD1. The CDR3 totals 15 residues. V lost 1 base and J lost 7; bases outside the gene matches: 5. The V gene's germline CDR1 is LGHNA and CDR2 YNFKEQ. The CDR3: CASSQVGDRDNIQYF. In DNA form, the CDR3 reads TGTGCCAGCAGCCAAGTAGGGGACAGGGATAACATTCAGTACTTC.

The gene calls are TRBV30 and TRBJ1-3; perhaps TRBD1 as D (6 bases). The CDR3 loop spans 13 amino acids. The germline CDR1 and CDR2 sequences are GTSNPN and SVGIG (reference sequence). Trimming shortened V by 7 bases and J by 0 bases, and 10 bases separated the two germline ends. Here the CDR3 reads CASGDISGNTIYF. The CDR3 region has the DNA TGTGCCTCTGGGGACATCTCTGGAAACACCATATATTTT.